This note documents a single T cell receptor beta chain sequence. What it binds is unknown. The data are from a study of Ad26.COV2.S vaccination and SARS-CoV-2 variants. Across the whole study: In the study, Ad26.COV2.S was injected intramuscularly once, or twice 56 days apart. The study's findings and limits: Spike-specific responses of CD8+ and CD4+ T cells were reported to display substantial breadth after vaccination.

Treatment specified: some 20 received Ad26.COV2.S at low or high dose, single or two shots; a few received placebo; per-sample allocation not given. Sampling was performed 63 days after the first vaccine or placebo injection. Donation came from an adult in Boston who was aged 18-55 years. Expression of Wuhan-strain SARS-CoV-2 spike came from the Ad26 vector that formed the vaccine. Here immunoSEQ multiplex PCR was the method, and the copy in TCRdb shows in-frame clones only, minus some. The table has 200,000 to 250,000 clones, 88% seen once. There are 15 residues in the CDR3. The V and J ends lost 3 bases and 5 bases respectively, with 14 bases between them. Germline CDR1 reads ENHRY; CDR2 reads SYGVKD.

This TCR was sampled from a person between 18 and 59 years old who received the Ad26.COV2.S COVID-19 vaccine or a placebo. The chain uses TRBV10-3 and TRBJ2-1; D is perhaps TRBD2 (5 bases). The source was peripheral blood, collected in a trial of Ad26.COV2.S vaccine versus placebo. Here the CDR3 reads CAISDSPGRHNEQFF. The CDR3 DNA reads as TGTGCCATCAGTGATTCCCCGGGAAGACACAATGAGCAGTTCTTC.